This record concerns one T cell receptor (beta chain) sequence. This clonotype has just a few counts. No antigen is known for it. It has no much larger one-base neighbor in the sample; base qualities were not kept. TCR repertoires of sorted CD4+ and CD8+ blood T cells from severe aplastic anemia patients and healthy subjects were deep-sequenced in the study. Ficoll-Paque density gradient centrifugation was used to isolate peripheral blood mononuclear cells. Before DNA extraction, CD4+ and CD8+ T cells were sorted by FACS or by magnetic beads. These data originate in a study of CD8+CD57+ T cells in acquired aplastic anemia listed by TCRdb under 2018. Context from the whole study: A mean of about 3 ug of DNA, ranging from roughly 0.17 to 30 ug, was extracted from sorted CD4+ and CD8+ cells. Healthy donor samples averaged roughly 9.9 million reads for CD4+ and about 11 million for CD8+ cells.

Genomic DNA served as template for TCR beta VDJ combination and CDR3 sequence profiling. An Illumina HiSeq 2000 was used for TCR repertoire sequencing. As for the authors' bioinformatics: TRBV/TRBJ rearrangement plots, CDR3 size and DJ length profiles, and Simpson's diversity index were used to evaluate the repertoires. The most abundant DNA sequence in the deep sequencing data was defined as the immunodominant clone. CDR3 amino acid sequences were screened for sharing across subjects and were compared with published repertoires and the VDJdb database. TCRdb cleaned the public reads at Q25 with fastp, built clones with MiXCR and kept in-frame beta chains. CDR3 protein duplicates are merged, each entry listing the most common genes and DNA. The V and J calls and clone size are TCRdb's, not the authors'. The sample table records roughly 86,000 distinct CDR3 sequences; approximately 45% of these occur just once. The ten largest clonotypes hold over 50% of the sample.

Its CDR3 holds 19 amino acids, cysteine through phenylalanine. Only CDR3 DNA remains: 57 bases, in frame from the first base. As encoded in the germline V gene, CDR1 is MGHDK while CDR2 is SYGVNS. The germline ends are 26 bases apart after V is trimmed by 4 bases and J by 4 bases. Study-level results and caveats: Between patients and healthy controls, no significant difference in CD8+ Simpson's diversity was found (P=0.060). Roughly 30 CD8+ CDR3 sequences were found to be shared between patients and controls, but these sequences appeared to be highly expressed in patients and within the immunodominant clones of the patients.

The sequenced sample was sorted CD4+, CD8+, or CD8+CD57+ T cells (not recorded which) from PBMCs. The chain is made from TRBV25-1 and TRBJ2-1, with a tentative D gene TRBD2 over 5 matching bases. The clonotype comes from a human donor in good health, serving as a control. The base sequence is TGTGCCAGCAGTGCGATAGGCCTACGGGATGGTTCACCATACAATGAGCAGTTCTTC. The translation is CASSAIGLRDGSPYNEQFF.